A selection of T cell receptor beta chains follows, all from one sample in a study of T cells expressing NK-cell markers. Using the 5' RACE reads, TCRdb records one entry per CDR3 protein without DNA. In total, the table holds 550,000 or so distinct CDR3 sequences. The sample was blood T cells: a sorted CD56 or NKG2C T cell subset, CD4+ or CD8+ T cells, or bulk PBMC T cells (not recorded which). The receptors were sampled from a man between 18 and 35 years old in good health. Each CDR3 is given with its conserved first and last residue. Fields, in order: CDR3 protein, V gene, J gene.

CSAREYESNTEAFF	TRBV20-1	TRBJ1-1
CASSYNRGGTGELFF	TRBV6-5	TRBJ2-2
CASSLRGPPEAFF	TRBV7-2	TRBJ1-1
CASSPLAGSPHYEQYF	TRBV5-1	TRBJ2-7
CASSLAQGEYEQYF	TRBV5-1	TRBJ2-7
CASREDRSTDTQYF	TRBV6-1	TRBJ2-3
CASPGRGGDLADTQYF	TRBV7-9	TRBJ2-3
CASSQGTGGGTEAFF	TRBV4-2	TRBJ1-1
CASSQLAGGFRDTQYF	TRBV3-1	TRBJ2-3
CSVDQTGGNSGANVLTF	TRBV29-1	TRBJ2-6
CASSKMRGGNQPQHF	TRBV19	TRBJ1-5
CASSRGLAGVTDTQYF	TRBV2	TRBJ2-3
CASSDYGQLFF	TRBV2	TRBJ2-2
CASRTGDGYTF	TRBV12-3/TRBV12-4	TRBJ1-2
CASSLGRVYNEQFF	TRBV7-2	TRBJ2-1
CASSQVYGTGEQFF	TRBV14	TRBJ2-1
CASSTRGWQISYNEQFF	TRBV4-2	TRBJ2-1
CASSFQVDRNQPQHF	TRBV5-5	TRBJ1-5
CASSLEPGQQNTEAFF	TRBV9	TRBJ1-1
CAISESLAPQHF	TRBV10-3	TRBJ1-5
CASSERGTNEKLFF	TRBV6-1	TRBJ1-4
CASSSGVGSGYTF	TRBV27	TRBJ1-2
CASRGSYGYTF	TRBV5-1	TRBJ1-2
CATSDFGGGGTRSNNEQFF	TRBV24-1	TRBJ2-1
CSARDLTSQGYNEQFF	TRBV20-1	TRBJ2-1
CASRTSGDHNEQFF	TRBV12-3/TRBV12-4	TRBJ2-1
CASSRAQGKQYF	TRBV7-2	TRBJ2-7
CASTLVQGSTGELFF	TRBV12-3/TRBV12-4	TRBJ2-2
CASSPGGEGYGYTF	TRBV6-1	TRBJ1-2